These 25 T cell receptor beta chains came from one sample sequenced in a study of shared clonotypes between healthy human individuals. Measured with immunoSEQ multiplex PCR; TCRdb has only the in-frame clones, and not every one. This table holds some 2,500,000 clones, 85% to 95% found once. The specimen was naive CD4+ T cells from PBMCs. Regarding subset: CD45RA+ positively selected. Every receptor here comes from a man between 18 and 35 years old in good health. Some clones in this sample may be carry-over from other donors' samples.

The V and J genes are TRBV7-2 and TRBJ2-5; D is possibly TRBD2 (5 bases). This CDR3 spans 13 amino acids. Trimming shortened V by 5 bases and J by 2 bases, and 9 bases separated the two germline ends. CDR1 and CDR2 from the germline V gene are SGHTA and FQGNSA. In DNA, the CDR3 is TGTGCCAGCAGCGCCGGACTGCAAGAGACCCAGTACTTC. It encodes CASSAGLQETQYF.

The V gene is TRBV6-5, the J gene TRBJ2-1, with D maybe TRBD2 (5 bases). The V and J ends lost 4 bases and 6 bases respectively, with 16 bases between them. The CDR3 is 15 amino acids. Per germline, CDR1 MNHEY and CDR2 SVGAGI. CDR3 DNA: TGTGCCAGCAGTTCCCCGAAAACTAGTTCCAATGAGCAGTTCTTC. This codes for CASSSPKTSSNEQFF.

The V gene is TRBV7-9, the J gene TRBJ2-7; D unresolved. Trimming stripped 5 bases from V and 4 bases from J, with 15 bases between. Germline lookup yields CDR1 SEHNR and CDR2 FQNEAQ (reference sequence). The CDR3 covers 14 residues. The CDR3 DNA reads as TGTGCCAGCAGCCCCCTTGCGATTACGTACGAGCAGTACTTC. Translated: CASSPLAITYEQYF.

The rearrangement links TRBV5-1 to TRBJ2-5, with D possibly TRBD2 on 6 matching bases. The CDR3 has 14 residues. From germline, CDR1 is SGHRS and CDR2 YFSETQ. V was shortened by 6 bases and J by 2 bases, with 14 bases between the two germline ends. CDR3 loop: CASTDPGVQETQYF. CDR3 in DNA: TGCGCCAGCACCGATCCGGGAGTGCAAGAGACCCAGTACTTC.

The CDR3 DNA is TGTGCCAGCTCACCAATGACAGGGGCTGTGCACGAGCAGTACTTC. Protein product: CASSPMTGAVHEQYF. The gene calls are TRBV18 and TRBJ2-7; 8 nucleotides agree with TRBD1. This CDR3 comprises 15 residues. V gave up 2 bases and J gave up 5 bases; unmatched junction bases: 8. Germline values: CDR1 KGHSH, CDR2 LQKENI. Together with reference TRBV18 and TRBJ2-7, the CDR3 gives the full variable domain: NAGVMQNPRHLVRRRGQEARLRCSPMKGHSHVYWYRQLPEEGLKFMVYLQKENIIDESGMPKERFSAEFPKEGPSILRIQQVVRGDSAAYFCASSPMTGAVHEQYFGPGTRLTVT.

The chain carries TRBV30 and TRBJ1-2, with 8 bases matching TRBD1. The CDR3 totals 13 residues. Germline assignment: CDR1 GTSNPN and CDR2 SVGIG (reference sequence). The V gene end was trimmed by 1 base and the J gene end by 9 bases; junction bases not matched to a gene: 7. This chain's CDR3 is CAWSGGNRGSYTF. The CDR3 bases are TGTGCCTGGAGTGGGGGTAACAGGGGGAGCTACACCTTC.

This chain links TRBV7-2 with TRBJ1-1; possible D gene TRBD1, 6 bases. Germline CDR1 reads SGHTA; CDR2 reads FQGNSA. The CDR3 length is 13 residues. V lost 0 bases to trimming and J lost 11 bases, with 13 bases between them. CDR3 protein: CASSLATGVWAFF. In nucleotides, the CDR3 is TGTGCCAGCAGCTTAGCGACAGGTGTGTGGGCTTTCTTT.

Remarks on this clone: This sample also contains other DNA sequences that code for the same CDR3. J is TRBJ1-4 and V is TRBV5-1; the D is unclear. V was trimmed by 2 bases and J by 5 bases, leaving 10 bases between them. This CDR3 is built from 14 residues. Per germline, CDR1 SGHRS and CDR2 YFSETQ. The CDR3 sequence is CASSLNRANEKLFF. The CDR3 nucleotides read TGCGCCAGCAGCTTAAATAGGGCGAATGAAAAACTGTTTTTT. Full variable domain (remainder filled in from reference TRBV5-1 and TRBJ1-4): KAGVTQTPRYLIKTRGQQVTLSCSPISGHRSVSWYQQTPGQGLQFLFEYFSETQRNKGNFPGRFSGRQFSNSRSEMNVSTLELGDSALYLCASSLNRANEKLFFGSGTQLSVL.

CDR3 sequence: CASSQDARAGGTYNEQFF. For the CDR3, the DNA is TGCGCCAGCAGCCAAGATGCCAGGGCGGGAGGAACCTACAATGAGCAGTTCTTC. The rearrangement uses TRBV4-3 and TRBJ2-1, with 8 bases aligning to TRBD2. From germline, CDR1 is LGHNA and CDR2 YSLEER. The CDR3 length is 18 residues. With 0 bases clipped from V and 2 bases from J, the junction kept 9 bases outside the gene matches.

This chain uses TRBV5-4 with TRBJ2-1; 12 bases are a match to TRBD1. Per germline, CDR1 SGHNT and CDR2 YYREEE (reference sequence). This CDR3 contains 15 residues. The V gene end was trimmed by 4 bases and the J gene end by 9 bases; junction bases not matched to a gene: 8. The CDR3 spells CASSPAGTGGREQFF. The CDR3 DNA follows: TGTGCCAGCAGCCCCGCCGGGACAGGGGGCCGTGAGCAGTTCTTC. Full variable domain (outside the CDR3, taken from reference TRBV5-4 and TRBJ2-1): ETGVTQSPTHLIKTRGQQVTLRCSSQSGHNTVSWYQQALGQGPQFIFQYYREEENGRGNFPPRFSGLQFPNYSSELNVNALELDDSALYLCASSPAGTGGREQFFGPGTRLTVL.

This clone appeared once. The rearrangement joins TRBV28 to TRBJ2-7; 8 nucleotides agree with TRBD2. The length of the CDR3 is 20 residues. J was trimmed by 2 bases and V by 3 bases; bases with no gene match: 21. In germline, CDR1 is MDHEN, CDR2 SYDVKM. The CDR3 coding sequence is TGTGCCAGCAGTTTCGATGTCGCTTCCCCTGCGGGGGGTCCTACCTACGAGCAGTACTTC. This translates into CASSFDVASPAGGPTYEQYF.

The gene calls are TRBV7-2 and TRBJ2-5; D unclear. This CDR3 spans 13 amino acids. Trimming took off 4 bases at V and 4 bases at J, with 10 bases between the two ends. The germline CDR1 and CDR2 sequences are SGHTA and FQGNSA. The CDR3 loop reads CASSSSPRETQYF. In DNA, the CDR3 is TGTGCCAGCAGCTCCAGCCCCCGAGAGACCCAGTACTTC. The whole variable domain, remainder taken from reference TRBV7-2 and TRBJ2-5, is GAGVSQSPSNKVTEKGKDVELRCDPISGHTALYWYRQSLGQGLEFLIYFQGNSAPDKSGLPSDRFSAERTGGSVSTLTIQRTQQEDSAVYLCASSSSPRETQYFGPGTRLLVL.

The chain employs TRBV6-5 and TRBJ2-5; either TRBD1 or TRBD2 may supply D (6 bases each). The V gene's germline CDR1 is MNHEY and CDR2 SVGAGI. Trimming took 8 bases from V and 4 from J, leaving 20 bases between them. The CDR3 consists of 15 residues. For the CDR3, the DNA is TGTGCCAGCGCCTTGAATCGGGGGCTGGGAGAGACCCAGTACTTC. This sequence encodes CASALNRGLGETQYF.

This CDR3 is CASSEILSTDTQYF. Here the CDR3 DNA reads TGTGCCAGCAGTGAAATTCTGAGCACAGATACGCAGTATTTT. This chain connects TRBV2 to TRBJ2-3; D is uncertain. This CDR3 is built from 14 residues. Per germline, CDR1 SNHLY and CDR2 FYNNEI. V shed 2 bases and J shed 0 bases, with 6 bases lying between them.

On this clone itself: Different DNA sequences within this sample yield the same CDR3. This chain connects TRBV27 to TRBJ1-2; D is unclear. Germline CDR1 reads MNHEY; CDR2 reads SMNVEV (reference sequence). Trimming removed 3 bases from V and 4 bases from J, with 9 bases in between. This CDR3 contains 13 residues. Here the CDR3 reads CASSFAGGYGYTF. In DNA form, the CDR3 reads TGTGCCAGCAGTTTTGCGGGTGGCTATGGCTACACCTTC.

With respect to this clone: At the DNA level, this CDR3 is encoded by other sequences in the same sample as well. The chain combines TRBV2 with TRBJ2-5; tentative D call: TRBD1 (6 bases). CDR1 SNHLY and CDR2 FYNNEI come from the germline V gene. The CDR3 has 13 residues. V lost 5 bases, J lost 4 bases, and 11 bases lay in between. This CDR3 is CASSLQGRETQYF. Written as DNA, the CDR3 is TGTGCCAGCAGTCTTCAGGGGCGAGAGACCCAGTACTTC. The full variable domain, in which reference TRBV2 and TRBJ2-5 provide the parts outside the CDR3, is EPEVTQTPSHQVTQMGQEVILRCVPISNHLYFYWYRQILGQKVEFLVSFYNNEISEKSEIFDDQFSVERPDGSNFTLKIRSTKLEDSAMYFCASSLQGRETQYFGPGTRLLVL.

The chain is built from TRBV19 and TRBJ2-1, with TRBD2 as a possible D gene (5 bases). Germline CDR1 reads LNHDA; CDR2 reads SQIVND (reference sequence). The CDR3 has 15 residues. Trimming stripped 7 bases from V and 2 bases from J, with 15 bases between. DNA for the CDR3: TGTGCCAGTAAGTCTAGCCGGTGGGCCTACAATGAGCAGTTCTTC. Protein sequence: CASKSSRWAYNEQFF. Using reference TRBV19 and TRBJ2-1 for the parts outside the CDR3, the full variable domain is DGGITQSPKYLFRKEGQNVTLSCEQNLNHDAMYWYRQDPGQGLRLIYYSQIVNDFQKGDIAEGYSVSREKKESFPLTVTSAQKNPTAFYLCASKSSRWAYNEQFFGPGTRLTVL.

This clone has just one count. The chain employs TRBV6-5 and TRBJ2-3, with 7 nucleotides matching TRBD2. The CDR3 extends over 15 amino acids. V lost 2 bases to trimming and J lost 4 bases; unmatched junction nucleotides: 6. Germline loops: CDR1 MNHEY, CDR2 SVGAGI. CDR3 in DNA: TGTGCCAGCAGTTACAGTGGGAGGGCGGCAGATACGCAGTATTTT. This sequence encodes CASSYSGRAADTQYF.

The rearrangement links TRBV7-5 to TRBJ2-2; whether TRBD2, the table's D call, matches the DNA was not checked. TRBV7-5 is listed as a pseudogene. The CDR3 sequence is 16 residues long. The CDR3 sequence is CASREPGLARTGELFF. As DNA, the CDR3 is TGTGCCAGCAGAGAGCCGGGACTAGCGAGAACCGGGGAGCTGTTTTTT.

This CDR3 is CASSLDLAGVGEQYF. The CDR3 coding sequence is TGCGCCAGCAGCTTGGATCTTGCAGGGGTAGGCGAGCAGTACTTC. This chain joins TRBV5-1 and TRBJ2-7; perhaps TRBD1 as D (6 bases). Germline CDR1 and CDR2: SGHRS and YFSETQ. With 0 bases removed from V and 6 bases from J, the gap between germline ends came to 16 bases. The CDR3 covers 15 residues.

CDR3 coding DNA: TGTGCCAGCAGTGAACCCCGGAGTTATAAGCCCTACGAGCAGTACTTC. It codes for CASSEPRSYKPYEQYF. This chain connects TRBV6-1 to TRBJ2-7; D call uncertain. The CDR3 extends over 16 amino acids. Deletions cut 2 bases from V and 2 bases from J, with 16 bases between. In germline, CDR1 is MNHNS, CDR2 SASEGT.

In this sample, this clone turned up a few times. V is TRBV19 and J is TRBJ1-3; TRBD1 is a possible D gene (5 bases). V was shortened by 3 bases and J by 0 bases, with 12 bases between the two germline ends. The germline V gene has CDR1 LNHDA and CDR2 SQIVND (reference sequence). The CDR3 runs to 16 residues. DNA of the CDR3: TGTGCCAGTAGTATTATGTCAAGGGGCTCTGGAAACACCATATATTTT. It specifies CASSIMSRGSGNTIYF.

This chain uses TRBV19 with TRBJ2-1; D unresolved. The CDR3 runs to 15 residues. Trimming left V 5 bases short and J 8 bases short, with 19 bases between. Looked up from germline, CDR1 is LNHDA and CDR2 is SQIVND (reference sequence). CDR3 in amino acids: CASSPTDRIWDEQFF. For the CDR3, the DNA is TGTGCCAGTAGTCCCACGGACCGGATATGGGATGAGCAGTTCTTC.

This chain connects TRBV9 to TRBJ1-2; D not certain. The CDR3 is 13 amino acids. Trimming took 3 bases from V and 8 from J, leaving 14 bases between them. Germline V CDR1 and CDR2: SGDLS, YYNGEE. CDR3 sequence reads: CASSGYRWAGYTF. The DNA of the CDR3 is TGTGCCAGCAGCGGATACCGATGGGCGGGCTACACCTTC.

CDR3 nucleotides: TGCGCCAGCAGCCCTGGGACAGGTACTACCGGGGAGACCCAGTACTTC. This codes for CASSPGTGTTGETQYF. This chain links TRBV5-1 with TRBJ2-5; 8 nucleotides line up with TRBD1. J was trimmed by 5 bases and V by 4 bases; bases with no gene match: 13. This CDR3 has 16 residues. In germline, CDR1 is SGHRS, CDR2 YFSETQ.